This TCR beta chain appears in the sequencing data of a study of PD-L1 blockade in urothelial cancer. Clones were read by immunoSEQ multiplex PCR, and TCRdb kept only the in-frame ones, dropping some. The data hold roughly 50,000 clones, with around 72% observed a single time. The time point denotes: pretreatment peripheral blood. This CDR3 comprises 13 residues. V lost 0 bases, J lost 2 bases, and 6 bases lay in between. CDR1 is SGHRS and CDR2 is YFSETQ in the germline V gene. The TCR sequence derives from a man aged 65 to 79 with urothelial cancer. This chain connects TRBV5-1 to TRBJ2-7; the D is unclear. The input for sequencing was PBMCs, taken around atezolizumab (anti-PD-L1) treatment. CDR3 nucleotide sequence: TGCGCCAGCAGCTTGGGTCCCGCCTACGAGCAGTACTTC. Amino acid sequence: CASSLGPAYEQYF. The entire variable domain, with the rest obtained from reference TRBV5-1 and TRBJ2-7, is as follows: KAGVTQTPRYLIKTRGQQVTLSCSPISGHRSVSWYQQTPGQGLQFLFEYFSETQRNKGNFPGRFSGRQFSNSRSEMNVSTLELGDSALYLCASSLGPAYEQYFGPGTRLTVT.